This T cell receptor (beta chain) came from a study of shared clonotypes between healthy human individuals. The sample holds one count of this clone. Its antigen is unidentified. Whole-study results and caveats: Compared with clonotypes that all four donors shared, non-shared clonotypes had lower generation probabilities.

Over several immunoSEQ plates, each subset's genomic DNA was distributed in even portions. Per the original methods: Owing to the provision of junction-only sequences devoid of quality scores by immunoSEQ, filtering differed. Repertoires were generated with immunoSEQ multiplex PCR, while TCRdb's copy carries only in-frame clones and drops some. V, J and clone size are those of that table, while D and trimming were read from the DNA. The table has over a million clones, about 80% seen once; the top ten hold 0.55% to 0.7%. Per the germline V gene, CDR1 is MNHNY and CDR2 is SVGAGI (reference sequence). The ends were cut back, 5 bases at V and 4 bases at J, with 21 bases in the middle. This CDR3 contains 16 residues.

Material for sequencing was memory CD4+ T cells from PBMCs. Subset denoted: CD45RA-negative fraction. V is TRBV6-6 and J is TRBJ2-7; maybe TRBD2 (6 bases). This TCR derives from a man aged 18 to 30 in good health. Some clones in this sample may be carry-over from other donors' samples. The CDR3 sequence is CASSGAAEGTGYEQYF. The CDR3 nucleotides read TGTGCCAGCAGTGGGGCGGCGGAGGGGACGGGGTACGAGCAGTACTTC.